These T cell receptor beta chains were read from a single sample in a study of beta chain features in type 1 diabetes. TCRdb keeps only in-frame clones here, not all; method: immunoSEQ multiplex PCR. The sample holds 450,000 or so clones, roughly an eighth seen once. The sequencing input was naive CD4+ T cells from blood. These receptor sequences come from a woman younger than 30 in good health. Each CDR3 is given with its conserved first and last residue. D genes are given only for firm matches. For some rows the clone size is stated as once, few or many, or as a class when expanded; others skip it.

clone size: NA
V gene: TRBV2
J gene: TRBJ2-7
D gene: NA
CDR3 protein: CASRQAGLQYF
CDR3 DNA: TGTGCCAGCAGACAAGCCGGACTTCAGTACTTC

clone size: NA
V gene: TRBV7-9
J gene: TRBJ1-2
D gene: NA
CDR3 protein: CASSYGDTANYGYTF
CDR3 DNA: TGTGCCAGCAGCTATGGGGACACCGCTAACTATGGCTACACCTTC

clone size: NA
V gene: TRBV18
J gene: TRBJ2-1
D gene: TRBD2
CDR3 protein: CASSPTSGRAEQFF
CDR3 DNA: TGTGCCAGCTCGCCGACTAGCGGGAGGGCTGAGCAGTTCTTC

clone size: NA
V gene: TRBV30
J gene: TRBJ2-6
D gene: NA
CDR3 protein: CAWIKAGANVLTF
CDR3 DNA: TGTGCCTGGATCAAGGCTGGGGCCAACGTCCTGACTTTC

clone size: NA
V gene: TRBV7-8
J gene: TRBJ2-2
D gene: TRBD1
CDR3 protein: CASSQGAHTGELFF
CDR3 DNA: TGTGCCAGCAGCCAGGGGGCTCACACCGGGGAGCTGTTTTTT

clone size: NA
V gene: TRBV29-1
J gene: TRBJ1-5
D gene: NA
CDR3 protein: CSVSRDTNQPQHF
CDR3 DNA: TGCAGCGTTTCCAGGGACACAAATCAGCCCCAGCATTTT

clone size: few
V gene: TRBV7-3
J gene: TRBJ2-1
D gene: NA
CDR3 protein: CASSSESSYNEQFF
CDR3 DNA: TGTGCCAGCAGCTCTGAGAGCTCCTACAATGAGCAGTTCTTC

clone size: NA
V gene: TRBV7-2
J gene: TRBJ2-5
D gene: NA
CDR3 protein: CASSSAQETQYF
CDR3 DNA: TGTGCCAGCAGCTCGGCCCAAGAGACCCAGTACTTC

clone size: few
V gene: TRBV4-3
J gene: TRBJ2-1
D gene: TRBD1
CDR3 protein: CASSQDLGQGMYNEQFF
CDR3 DNA: TGCGCCAGCAGCCAAGATTTAGGACAGGGGATGTACAATGAGCAGTTCTTC

clone size: NA
V gene: TRBV7-8
J gene: TRBJ2-1
D gene: TRBD1
CDR3 protein: CASSPGTGSNNEQFF
CDR3 DNA: TGTGCCAGCAGCCCCGGGACAGGGAGCAACAATGAGCAGTTCTTC

clone size: NA
V gene: TRBV11-2
J gene: TRBJ2-6
D gene: TRBD2
CDR3 protein: CASSLEPETSGSPGANVLTF
CDR3 DNA: TGTGCCAGCAGCTTAGAGCCGGAGACTAGCGGGAGCCCTGGGGCCAACGTCCTGACTTTC

clone size: NA
V gene: TRBV29-1
J gene: TRBJ1-3
D gene: NA
CDR3 protein: CSADVLGGNTIYF
CDR3 DNA: TGCAGCGCGGACGTTCTCGGGGGAAACACCATATATTTT

clone size: NA
V gene: TRBV28
J gene: TRBJ1-2
D gene: NA
CDR3 protein: CASTNGGTNYGYTF
CDR3 DNA: TGTGCCAGCACCAACGGGGGTACTAACTATGGCTACACCTTC

clone size: many
V gene: TRBV29-1
J gene: TRBJ2-5
D gene: NA
CDR3 protein: CSVRPILQETQYF
CDR3 DNA: TGCAGCGTACGACCCATTTTACAAGAGACCCAGTACTTC

clone size: NA
V gene: TRBV9
J gene: TRBJ1-2
D gene: TRBD1
CDR3 protein: CASSGRDRDPRIYGYTF
CDR3 DNA: TGTGCCAGCAGCGGCCGGGACAGGGATCCCCGAATCTATGGCTACACCTTC

clone size: few
V gene: TRBV7-3
J gene: TRBJ2-6
D gene: NA
CDR3 protein: CASSSIPLVDDNSGANVLTF
CDR3 DNA: TGTGCCAGCAGCTCTATCCCGCTTGTGGACGACAACTCTGGGGCCAACGTCCTGACTTTC

clone size: NA
V gene: TRBV5-4
J gene: TRBJ2-7
D gene: TRBD2
CDR3 protein: CASSGTSGLYEQYF
CDR3 DNA: TGTGCCAGCAGCGGGACTAGCGGTCTCTACGAGCAGTACTTC

clone size: few
V gene: TRBV6-5
J gene: TRBJ2-3
D gene: NA
CDR3 protein: CASSYSGTPRHQYF
CDR3 DNA: TGTGCCAGCAGTTATTCAGGGACCCCCAGACACCAGTATTTT

clone size: few
V gene: TRBV7-9
J gene: TRBJ1-1
D gene: NA
CDR3 protein: CASSLVLRREAFF
CDR3 DNA: TGTGCCAGCAGCTTAGTCTTAAGACGGGAAGCTTTCTTT

clone size: NA
V gene: TRBV7-2
J gene: TRBJ2-3
D gene: NA
CDR3 protein: CASSLAGNTDTQYF
CDR3 DNA: TGTGCCAGCAGTTTGGCGGGGAACACAGATACGCAGTATTTT

clone size: NA
V gene: TRBV25-1
J gene: TRBJ1-4
D gene: NA
CDR3 protein: CASGGVEKLFF
CDR3 DNA: TGTGCCAGCGGGGGAGTTGAAAAACTGTTTTTT

clone size: NA
V gene: TRBV4-1
J gene: TRBJ2-3
D gene: NA
CDR3 protein: CASSQDPGDTQYF
CDR3 DNA: TGCGCCAGCAGCCAAGATCCGGGAGATACGCAGTATTTT

clone size: NA
V gene: TRBV7-3
J gene: TRBJ2-2
D gene: NA
CDR3 protein: CASSPPRSKATGELFF
CDR3 DNA: TGTGCCAGCAGCCCCCCGAGGAGCAAAGCCACCGGGGAGCTGTTTTTT

clone size: few
V gene: TRBV2
J gene: TRBJ1-1
D gene: NA
CDR3 protein: CASSEDLLIGAEAFF
CDR3 DNA: TGTGCCAGCAGTGAAGATCTGTTAATAGGCGCTGAAGCTTTCTTT

clone size: NA
V gene: TRBV14
J gene: TRBJ2-2
D gene: TRBD1
CDR3 protein: CASSIQGITGELFF
CDR3 DNA: TGTGCCAGCAGCATACAGGGGATCACCGGGGAGCTGTTTTTT

clone size: NA
V gene: TRBV14
J gene: TRBJ2-1
D gene: NA
CDR3 protein: CASSQAGGKQFF
CDR3 DNA: TGTGCCAGCAGCCAAGCAGGGGGGAAGCAGTTCTTC

clone size: NA
V gene: TRBV9
J gene: TRBJ2-3
D gene: TRBD2
CDR3 protein: CASTLSGSPPSTDTQYF
CDR3 DNA: TGTGCCAGCACGCTTAGCGGGAGTCCCCCTAGCACAGATACGCAGTATTTT

clone size: few
V gene: TRBV9
J gene: TRBJ2-6
D gene: NA
CDR3 protein: CASSERPRPPGANVLTF
CDR3 DNA: TGTGCCAGCAGCGAGAGGCCCAGGCCCCCTGGGGCCAACGTCCTGACTTTC

clone size: few
V gene: TRBV15
J gene: TRBJ2-1
D gene: TRBD1
CDR3 protein: CATSNRDSNEQFF
CDR3 DNA: TGTGCCACCAGCAACCGGGACAGCAATGAGCAGTTCTTC

clone size: few
V gene: TRBV30
J gene: TRBJ2-7
D gene: TRBD2
CDR3 protein: CAWSEGGGYEQYF
CDR3 DNA: TGTGCCTGGTCTGAGGGCGGGGGGTACGAGCAGTACTTC

clone size: NA
V gene: TRBV2
J gene: TRBJ2-3
D gene: NA
CDR3 protein: CASSGLVQDTQYF
CDR3 DNA: TGTGCCAGCAGTGGACTAGTTCAAGATACGCAGTATTTT

clone size: few
V gene: TRBV15
J gene: TRBJ2-1
D gene: NA
CDR3 protein: CATSSGITYNEQFF
CDR3 DNA: TGTGCCACCAGCAGTGGGATCACCTACAATGAGCAGTTCTTC

clone size: few
V gene: TRBV9
J gene: TRBJ2-7
D gene: NA
CDR3 protein: CASSAQGHSYEQYF
CDR3 DNA: TGTGCCAGCAGCGCCCAGGGCCACTCCTACGAGCAGTACTTC

clone size: NA
V gene: TRBV29-1
J gene: TRBJ2-5
D gene: NA
CDR3 protein: CSVGLGTRETQYF
CDR3 DNA: TGCAGCGTTGGGCTGGGGACGAGAGAGACCCAGTACTTC

clone size: NA
V gene: TRBV4-1
J gene: TRBJ1-4
D gene: TRBD1
CDR3 protein: CASRRTGTNEKLFF
CDR3 DNA: TGCGCCAGCAGGCGGACAGGGACTAATGAAAAACTGTTTTTT

clone size: few
V gene: TRBV7-2
J gene: TRBJ2-3
D gene: NA
CDR3 protein: CASSLARWRSTDTQYF
CDR3 DNA: TGTGCCAGCAGCTTAGCCCGTTGGCGGAGCACAGATACGCAGTATTTT

clone size: NA
V gene: TRBV4-1
J gene: TRBJ2-1
D gene: NA
CDR3 protein: CASSQWGGDEQFF
CDR3 DNA: TGCGCCAGCAGCCAGTGGGGCGGCGATGAGCAGTTCTTC

clone size: NA
V gene: TRBV9
J gene: TRBJ2-7
D gene: TRBD2
CDR3 protein: CASSPRGGRIYEQYF
CDR3 DNA: TGTGCCAGCAGCCCCCGGGGGGGACGAATCTACGAGCAGTACTTC

clone size: few
V gene: TRBV4-1
J gene: TRBJ2-5
D gene: NA
CDR3 protein: CASRGGRQETQYF
CDR3 DNA: TGCGCCAGCAGGGGAGGACGCCAAGAGACCCAGTACTTC

clone size: few
V gene: TRBV4-2
J gene: TRBJ2-1
D gene: NA
CDR3 protein: CASSQLTYNEQFF
CDR3 DNA: TGTGCCAGCAGCCAACTGACCTACAATGAGCAGTTCTTC

clone size: NA
V gene: TRBV7-9
J gene: TRBJ1-4
D gene: NA
CDR3 protein: CASSLGGVNEKLFF
CDR3 DNA: TGTGCCAGCAGCTTAGGGGGAGTTAATGAAAAACTGTTTTTT

clone size: NA
V gene: TRBV7-6
J gene: TRBJ2-3
D gene: NA
CDR3 protein: CASSLVLGTDTQYF
CDR3 DNA: TGTGCCAGCAGCTTAGTCTTAGGCACAGATACGCAGTATTTT

clone size: NA
V gene: TRBV30
J gene: TRBJ2-3
D gene: NA
CDR3 protein: CAWRGGGTDTQYF
CDR3 DNA: TGTGCCTGGAGAGGAGGAGGCACAGATACGCAGTATTTT

clone size: NA
V gene: TRBV7-9
J gene: TRBJ1-5
D gene: TRBD1
CDR3 protein: CASSYDRGYQPQHF
CDR3 DNA: TGTGCCAGCAGCTACGACAGGGGGTATCAGCCCCAGCATTTT

clone size: NA
V gene: TRBV7-9
J gene: TRBJ1-2
D gene: TRBD1
CDR3 protein: CASSLTSNRGYGYTF
CDR3 DNA: TGTGCCAGCAGCTTAACCTCGAACAGGGGCTATGGCTACACCTTC

clone size: NA
V gene: TRBV27
J gene: TRBJ1-2
D gene: TRBD1
CDR3 protein: CASSTGGYGYTF
CDR3 DNA: TGTGCCAGCAGTACAGGGGGCTATGGCTACACCTTC

clone size: NA
V gene: TRBV4-3
J gene: TRBJ2-3
D gene: NA
CDR3 protein: CASSQEADTQYF
CDR3 DNA: TGCGCCAGCAGCCAAGAGGCAGATACGCAGTATTTT

clone size: few
V gene: TRBV4-1
J gene: TRBJ2-5
D gene: NA
CDR3 protein: CASSRTRGETQYF
CDR3 DNA: TGCGCCAGCAGCCGGACCCGAGGAGAGACCCAGTACTTC

clone size: few
V gene: TRBV4-1
J gene: TRBJ1-4
D gene: NA
CDR3 protein: CASSQNGEKLFF
CDR3 DNA: TGCGCCAGCAGCCAGAATGGGGAAAAACTGTTTTTT

clone size: few
V gene: TRBV29-1
J gene: TRBJ2-6
D gene: NA
CDR3 protein: CSGVDSGANVLTF
CDR3 DNA: TGCAGCGGTGTAGACTCTGGGGCCAACGTCCTGACTTTC

clone size: few
V gene: TRBV29-1
J gene: TRBJ2-7
D gene: NA
CDR3 protein: CSAADGTLKYYEQYF
CDR3 DNA: TGCAGCGCCGCCGACGGAACCTTGAAATACTACGAGCAGTACTTC

clone size: NA
V gene: TRBV2
J gene: TRBJ2-3
D gene: NA
CDR3 protein: CASSVRIDTQYF
CDR3 DNA: TGTGCCAGCAGTGTAAGGATAGATACGCAGTATTTT

clone size: once
V gene: TRBV27
J gene: TRBJ2-1
D gene: NA
CDR3 protein: CASTRIAPSSSASYNEQFF
CDR3 DNA: TGTGCCAGCACTAGGATAGCGCCATCTTCATCGGCCTCTTACAATGAGCAGTTCTTC

clone size: few
V gene: TRBV18
J gene: TRBJ2-3
D gene: NA
CDR3 protein: CASSPRPSRTTDTQYF
CDR3 DNA: TGTGCCAGCTCACCACGGCCATCCCGCACGACAGATACGCAGTATTTT

clone size: NA
V gene: TRBV7-3
J gene: TRBJ2-3
D gene: NA
CDR3 protein: CASSLYGLSTDTQYF
CDR3 DNA: TGTGCCAGCAGCTTATATGGCCTAAGCACAGATACGCAGTATTTT

clone size: few
V gene: TRBV23-1
J gene: TRBJ1-6
D gene: TRBD1
CDR3 protein: CASGLQTGDNSPLHF
CDR3 DNA: TGCGCCAGCGGATTACAGACAGGGGATAATTCACCCCTCCACTTT

clone size: few
V gene: TRBV21-1
J gene: TRBJ1-5
D gene: NA
CDR3 protein: CASSKSDGHSHF
CDR3 DNA: TGTGCCAGCAGCAAGAGCGACGGCCATTCGCATTTT

clone size: NA
V gene: TRBV7-9
J gene: TRBJ2-3
D gene: NA
CDR3 protein: CASSLTAGSGTDTQYF
CDR3 DNA: TGTGCCAGCAGCTTGACCGCAGGGAGTGGGACAGATACGCAGTATTTT

clone size: few
V gene: TRBV4-3
J gene: TRBJ2-2
D gene: TRBD1
CDR3 protein: CASSQSRDRVERDTGELFF
CDR3 DNA: TGCGCCAGCAGCCAATCAAGGGACAGGGTCGAACGGGACACCGGGGAGCTGTTTTTT

clone size: NA
V gene: TRBV6-4
J gene: TRBJ2-3
D gene: NA
CDR3 protein: CASSERSTDTQYF
CDR3 DNA: TGTGCCAGCAGTGAGAGGAGCACAGATACGCAGTATTTT